This T cell receptor beta chain was identified during a study of blood T cell repertoires in COVID-19. The V end was cut by 2 bases, the J end by 0 bases, with 17 bases between. This CDR3 comprises 18 residues. CDR1 is SGHDN and CDR2 is FVKESK in the germline V gene. In the original analysis: Amplification from reference gene primers served as the basis for estimated nucleated cell counts. Only in-frame clones appear in the TCRdb table, and some are missing; sequencing was by immunoSEQ multiplex PCR. D and trimming were read from the DNA, whereas the V and J calls and clone size are those reported in that table. The table includes approximately 53,000 clones, approximately 90% detected once.

The rearrangement links TRBV14 to TRBJ2-1; the D gene is possibly TRBD2 (5 bases). The receptor was isolated from a woman aged 80 or older with acute or convalescent COVID-19. Sample: peripheral blood. The CDR3 nucleotides are TGTGCCAGCAGCCAACCCGGACTTTTTTTCAGCTCCTACAATGAGCAGTTCTTC. This translates into CASSQPGLFFSSYNEQFF.